One and the same sample provided the 11 T cell receptor beta chains below, sequenced in a study of neoadjuvant nivolumab and ipilimumab in lung cancer. The method was immunoSEQ multiplex PCR; TCRdb's version includes in-frame clones alone and lacks a portion of them. The sample lists about 3,600 clones; roughly 75% were seen once. This material consisted of peripheral blood, taken after neoadjuvant nivolumab, alone or with ipilimumab, at or shortly before surgery. All receptors come from an adult with non-small cell lung cancer.

V usage is TRBV28 and J usage is TRBJ1-5, with D possibly TRBD1 on 5 matching bases. The CDR3 consists of 15 residues. Trimming took 1 base from V and 0 from J, leaving 7 bases between them. Germline-derived CDR1 and CDR2 are MDHEN and SYDVKM. CDR3: CASSLSGNSNQPQHF. CDR3 DNA sequence: TGTGCCAGCAGTTTATCAGGGAATAGCAATCAGCCCCAGCATTTT.

The chain couples TRBV21-1 to TRBJ1-5; the tabulated D call, TRBD1, remains unverified against the DNA. TRBV21-1 is designated a pseudogene. The CDR3 has 19 amino acids. The CDR3 DNA reads as TGTGCCAGCAGCAAAGTCCCCCGGACAGGCTCAAGAAGCAATCAGCCCCAGCATTTT. Protein product: CASSKVPRTGSRSNQPQHF.

The chain couples TRBV6-1 to TRBJ2-5, with D maybe TRBD1 (5 bases). With 2 bases removed from V and 2 bases from J, the gap between germline ends came to 12 bases. From germline, CDR1 is MNHNS and CDR2 SASEGT. The CDR3 runs to 15 residues. The CDR3 region has the DNA TGTGCCAGCAGTGAATTCGGCAGGGATCAAGAGACCCAGTACTTC. This encodes CASSEFGRDQETQYF.

This chain links TRBV6-1 with TRBJ1-5; 9 nucleotides align to TRBD1. In germline, CDR1 is MNHNS, CDR2 SASEGT. The CDR3 loop spans 13 amino acids. V was clipped by 8 bases and J by 5 bases; unmatched bases: 4. The CDR3 spells CASGGQGDQPQHF. For the CDR3, the DNA is TGTGCCAGCGGGGGACAGGGAGATCAGCCCCAGCATTTT.

V is TRBV28 and J is TRBJ2-2; 8 nucleotides match TRBD2. Germline lookup yields CDR1 MDHEN and CDR2 SYDVKM. Unmatched junction bases numbered 12, after V lost 5 bases and J lost 4 bases. This CDR3 contains 17 residues. The CDR3 region is CASSPAGREGGTGELFF. The CDR3 nucleotides are TGTGCCAGCAGTCCCGCGGGACGGGAGGGGGGCACCGGGGAGCTGTTTTTT.

The chain joins TRBV5-5 to TRBJ2-3; D unresolved. This CDR3 is built from 15 residues. Trimming shortened V by 4 bases and J by 2 bases, and 14 bases separated the two germline ends. Germline CDR1 and CDR2: SGHKS and YYEKEE (reference sequence). CDR3 in amino acids: CASSRVWPLTDTQYF. CDR3 nucleotide sequence: TGTGCCAGCAGCCGGGTTTGGCCTCTCACAGATACGCAGTATTTT.

This chain uses TRBV7-2 with TRBJ1-3, with D unresolved. Germline V gene sequence: CDR1 SGHTA, CDR2 FQGNSA. The CDR3 runs to 16 residues. Deletions cut 0 bases from V and 0 bases from J, with 9 bases between. CDR3 region: CASSLAQGSSGNTIYF. DNA of the CDR3: TGTGCCAGCAGCTTAGCGCAAGGAAGCTCTGGAAACACCATATATTTT.

CDR3 coding DNA: TGTGCCAGCAGCCCCAGGGGGGGCAGGCCCACCCCCGGGGAGCTGTTTTTT. It encodes CASSPRGGRPTPGELFF. The rearrangement links TRBV7-3 to TRBJ2-2, with D possibly called TRBD1 or TRBD2 (7 bases each). Germline V CDR1 and CDR2: SGHTA, FQGTGA. This CDR3 comprises 17 residues. Trimming cost V 5 bases and J 6 bases, with 22 bases left between them.

This clone was seen a few times. V usage is TRBV18 and J usage is TRBJ1-5; D ambiguous. Trimming left V 3 bases short and J 5 bases short, with 8 bases between. The CDR3 extends over 13 amino acids. The germline CDR1 and CDR2 sequences are KGHSH and LQKENI. Written as DNA, the CDR3 is TGTGCCAGCTCACCTAGCAGAGATCAGCCCCAGCATTTT. Translated: CASSPSRDQPQHF.

The chain joins TRBV29-1 to TRBJ2-5; possible D gene TRBD2, 5 bases. Trimming shortened V by 3 bases and J by 5 bases, and 10 bases separated the two germline ends. The V gene's germline CDR1 is SQVTM and CDR2 ANQGSEA. The CDR3 runs to 12 residues. The CDR3 nucleotides read TGCAGCGTTGACGAGGGAACGGAGACCCAGTACTTC. Amino acids: CSVDEGTETQYF. Combining the CDR3 with reference TRBV29-1 and TRBJ2-5 gives the whole variable domain SAVISQKPSRDICQRGTSLTIQCQVDSQVTMMFWYRQQPGQSLTLIATANQGSEATYESGFVIDKFPISRPNLTFSTLTVSNMSPEDSSIYLCSVDEGTETQYFGPGTRLLVL.

This sequence joins TRBV19 and TRBJ2-4, with 8 bases lining up with TRBD1. CDR1 is LNHDA, CDR2 SQIVND, per germline (reference sequence). This CDR3 has 14 residues. The V gene end was trimmed by 1 base and the J gene end by 8 bases; junction bases not matched to a gene: 4. The CDR3, as DNA: TGTGCCAGTAGTATAGCGGACAGGGAAGACATTCAGTACTTC. Protein: CASSIADREDIQYF.